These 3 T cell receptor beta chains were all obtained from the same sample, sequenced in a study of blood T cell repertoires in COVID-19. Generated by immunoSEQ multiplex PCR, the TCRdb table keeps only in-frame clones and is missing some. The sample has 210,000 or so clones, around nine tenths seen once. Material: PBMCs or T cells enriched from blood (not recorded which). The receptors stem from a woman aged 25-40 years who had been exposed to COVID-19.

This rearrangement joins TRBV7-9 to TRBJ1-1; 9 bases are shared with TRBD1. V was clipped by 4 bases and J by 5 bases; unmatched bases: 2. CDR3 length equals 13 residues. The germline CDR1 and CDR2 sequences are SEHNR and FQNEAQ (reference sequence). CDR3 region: CASSYDRGTEAFF. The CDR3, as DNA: TGTGCCAGCAGCTACGACAGGGGGACTGAAGCTTTCTTT.

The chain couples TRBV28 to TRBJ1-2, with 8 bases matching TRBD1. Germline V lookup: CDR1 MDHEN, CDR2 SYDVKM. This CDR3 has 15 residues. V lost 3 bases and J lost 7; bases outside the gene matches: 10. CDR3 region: CASSFPLDRGLGYTF. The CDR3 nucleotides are TGTGCCAGCAGTTTCCCCTTAGACAGGGGTCTTGGCTACACCTTC.

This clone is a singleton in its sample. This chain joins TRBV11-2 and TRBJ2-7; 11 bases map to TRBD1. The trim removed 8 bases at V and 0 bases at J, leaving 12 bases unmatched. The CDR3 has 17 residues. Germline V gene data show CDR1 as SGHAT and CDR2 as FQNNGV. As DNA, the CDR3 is TGTGCCAGCGCCCCGGGACAGGGGGAGACCAGCTCCTACGAGCAGTACTTC. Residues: CASAPGQGETSSYEQYF.